Following are 4 T cell receptor beta chains from one sample sequenced in a study of kidney transplant recipient with SARS-CoV-2 infection. TCRdb processed the reads anew with MiXCR; each CDR3 protein has one entry. The sample includes 200,000 to 300,000 distinct CDR3 sequences, more than 25% seen only once; the top ten take 6% to 8.5%. The material sequenced was a blood sample, taken at baseline and around day 110 from a kidney transplant recipient. Every receptor here comes from a male patient in his thirties who had COVID-19 and was a kidney transplant recipient. Some T cells may have come from the graft donor.

In this sample, this clonotype turned up many times. The chain is built from TRBV27 and TRBJ2-1; D remains ambiguous. CDR1 is MNHEY and CDR2 is SMNVEV in the germline V gene (reference sequence). The V gene lost 3 bases and the J gene lost 0 bases, with 9 bases spanning the gap. CDR3 length: 15 residues. The CDR3 bases are TGTGCCAGCAGTTTTTCTGTAAACTCCTACAATGAGCAGTTCTTC. Amino acid sequence: CASSFSVNSYNEQFF.

This clonotype was counted at least ten times. This chain joins TRBV4-2 and TRBJ2-7, with a tentative D call TRBD2 (5 bases). Germline V gene lookup returns CDR1 LGHNA and CDR2 YNFKEQ. Deletions cut 0 bases from V and 2 bases from J, with 11 bases between. The CDR3 length is 15 residues. The CDR3 loop is CASSQDGSSTYEQYF. The CDR3, as DNA: TGTGCCAGCAGCCAAGATGGGAGCAGCACCTACGAGCAGTACTTC.

About this clonotype: A much more abundant neighbour one base away suggests this may be a read error. This chain joins TRBV5-3 and TRBJ1-2; D unclear. TRBV5-3 is assigned to the ORF class and has an uncertain function. CDR3 length equals 16 residues. Trimming left V 6 bases short and J 4 bases short, with 22 bases between. The CDR3 DNA is TGTGCCAGAAATGTGTTAGTGGTGAGAAGGACCTATGGCTACACCTTC. Translating gives CARNVLVVRRTYGYTF.

Regarding this clonotype: Just one base apart from a much larger clone, this may be a read error. The chain recombines TRBV3-1 with TRBJ2-7; TRBD1 or TRBD2 may be the D gene (5 bases each). From germline, CDR1 is LGHDT and CDR2 YNNKEL (reference sequence). CDR3 size: 16 residues. Written as DNA, the CDR3 is TGTGCCAGCGGCCAACCCTCCGGGGCGAGCTCCTACGAGCAGTACTTC. Its translation is CASGQPSGASSYEQYF.